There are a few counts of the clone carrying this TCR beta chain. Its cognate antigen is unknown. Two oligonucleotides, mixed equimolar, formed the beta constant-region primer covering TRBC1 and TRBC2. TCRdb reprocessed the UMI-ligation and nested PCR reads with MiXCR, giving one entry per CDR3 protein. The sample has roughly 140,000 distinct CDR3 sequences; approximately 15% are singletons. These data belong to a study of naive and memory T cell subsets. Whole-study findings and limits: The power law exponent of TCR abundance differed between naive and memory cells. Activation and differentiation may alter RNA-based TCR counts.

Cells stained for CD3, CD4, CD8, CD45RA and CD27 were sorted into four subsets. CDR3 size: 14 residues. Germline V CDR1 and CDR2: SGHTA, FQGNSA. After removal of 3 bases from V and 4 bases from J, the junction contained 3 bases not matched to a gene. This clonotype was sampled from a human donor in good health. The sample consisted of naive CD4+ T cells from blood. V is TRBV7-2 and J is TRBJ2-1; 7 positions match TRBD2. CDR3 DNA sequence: TGTGCCAGCAGCTTGCGGGAGAGGTACAATGAGCAGTTCTTC. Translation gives CASSLRERYNEQFF. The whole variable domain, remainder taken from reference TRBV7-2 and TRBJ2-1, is GAGVSQSPSNKVTEKGKDVELRCDPISGHTALYWYRQSLGQGLEFLIYFQGNSAPDKSGLPSDRFSAERTGGSVSTLTIQRTQQEDSAVYLCASSLRERYNEQFFGPGTRLTVL.